What follows are 5 T cell receptor beta chains derived from one specimen sequenced in a study of graft-versus-host responses after intestinal transplantation. Their antigens remain unidentified. Measured with immunoSEQ multiplex PCR; TCRdb has only the in-frame clones, and not every one. Among tens of thousands of clones, 85% to 95% were seen once, and the ten largest hold approximately 1.5%. Here the sequenced sample was unstimulated CD8+ T cells sorted from spleen or lymph node cells, taken before transplant. These TCRs come from a human donor who was the organ donor for an intestinal transplant.

The V and J genes are TRBV30 and TRBJ2-7, with D unresolved. The ends were cut back, 7 bases at V and 0 bases at J, with 19 bases in the middle. The germline V gene encodes CDR1 GTSNPN and CDR2 SVGIG (reference sequence). This CDR3 has 15 residues. CDR3 in amino acids: CASTRGKQPSYEQYF. The CDR3 bases are TGTGCCTCCACTCGAGGCAAGCAACCCTCCTACGAGCAGTACTTC.

The chain joins TRBV7-2 to TRBJ2-5; TRBD2 might be the D (5 bases). Trimming pared 1 base from V and 2 bases from J, leaving 14 bases between. This CDR3 comprises 16 residues. In germline, CDR1 is SGHTA, CDR2 FQGNSA. CDR3 bases: TGTGCCAGCAGCTTAGGGTCCGGGGAAATTCAAGAGACCCAGTACTTC. Protein product: CASSLGSGEIQETQYF.

Here the CDR3 reads CASSTWDSPYEQYF. The CDR3 coding sequence is TGTGCCAGCAGTACTTGGGACTCCCCCTACGAGCAGTACTTC. The rearrangement joins TRBV6-6 to TRBJ2-7; a weak D match, TRBD2 (6 bases). Trimming stripped 5 bases from V and 2 bases from J, with 13 bases between. Per the germline V gene, CDR1 is MNHNY and CDR2 is SVGAGI (reference sequence). This CDR3 contains 14 residues.

J is TRBJ2-2 and V is TRBV6-4; unclear D gene. The CDR3 covers 13 residues. Trimming removed 4 bases at V and 0 bases at J, with 3 bases between. The germline V gene encodes CDR1 MRHNA and CDR2 SNTAGT. The CDR3 spells CASSAANTGELFF. The CDR3 DNA reads as TGTGCCAGCAGTGCTGCGAACACCGGGGAGCTGTTTTTT.

This chain connects TRBV6-5 to TRBJ2-1, with a weak D call TRBD2 (6 bases). The CDR3 has 15 amino acids. The V and J ends lost 2 bases and 0 bases respectively, with 8 bases between them. Per the germline V gene, CDR1 is MNHEY and CDR2 is SVGAGI. In nucleotides, the CDR3 is TGTGCCAGCAGTTACATGCGGGACTCCTACAATGAGCAGTTCTTC. It codes for CASSYMRDSYNEQFF.